This T cell receptor (beta chain) comes out of a study of T-cell memory formation after mild COVID-19. TCRdb fed the 5' RACE reads into MiXCR, producing one record per CDR3 protein. Of around 250,000 distinct CDR3 sequences listed, around a tenth are singletons. The table lists this clonotype with a few counts. CDR3 length: 13 amino acids. CDR1 KGHDR and CDR2 SFDVKD come from the germline V gene. Losses at the gene ends were 1 base for V and 8 bases for J; bases not matched to a gene: 3. The clonotype originates from a man aged 18-30 years who had mild COVID-19 (a few samples of this study predate the infection). Cell type and time point are not known. This chain uses TRBV24-1 with TRBJ1-2; 7 bases line up with TRBD1. Material: PBMCs or a T cell subset sorted from them (not recorded which). CDR3 coding DNA: TGTGCCACCAGTGATTTCGAGGGGGCAGGCTACACCTTC. Its protein is CATSDFEGAGYTF.